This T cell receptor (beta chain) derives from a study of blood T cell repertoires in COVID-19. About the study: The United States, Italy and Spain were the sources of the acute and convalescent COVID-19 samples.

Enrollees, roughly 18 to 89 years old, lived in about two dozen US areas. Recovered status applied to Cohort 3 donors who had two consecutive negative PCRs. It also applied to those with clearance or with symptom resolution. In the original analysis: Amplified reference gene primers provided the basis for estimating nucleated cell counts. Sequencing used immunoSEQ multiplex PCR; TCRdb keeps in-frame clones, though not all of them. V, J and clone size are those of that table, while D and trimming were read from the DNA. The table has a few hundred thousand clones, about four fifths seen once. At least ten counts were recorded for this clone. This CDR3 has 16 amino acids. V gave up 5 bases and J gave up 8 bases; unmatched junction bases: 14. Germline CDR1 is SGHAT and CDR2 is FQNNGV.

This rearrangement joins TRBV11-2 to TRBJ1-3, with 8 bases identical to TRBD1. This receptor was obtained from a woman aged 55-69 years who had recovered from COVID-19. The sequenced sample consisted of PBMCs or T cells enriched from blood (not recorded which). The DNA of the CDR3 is TGTGCCAGCAGCCAACTCGGGACAGGCGGCACGGACACCATATATTTT. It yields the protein CASSQLGTGGTDTIYF. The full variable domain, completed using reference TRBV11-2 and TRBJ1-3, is EAGVAQSPRYKIIEKRQSVAFWCNPISGHATLYWYQQILGQGPKLLIQFQNNGVVDDSQLPKDRFSAERLKGVDSTLKIQPAKLEDSAVYLCASSQLGTGGTDTIYFGEGSWLTVV.